The text below deals with one T cell receptor beta chain. Germline lookup yields CDR1 MGHRA and CDR2 YSYEKL. The CDR3 totals 13 residues. V lost 3 bases, J lost 13 bases, and 8 bases stayed unmatched. The cohort comprised adults aged 18 to 89 years residing in 20 to 25 US areas. Assignment of participants to cohorts was predicated upon participant-reported clinical history. The source of the sample is a study of blood T cell repertoires in COVID-19. About the research overall: The United States, Italy and Spain provided the acute and convalescent COVID-19 samples.

Methods used by the authors: Using reference gene primer amplification, nucleated cell counts were estimated. Sequencing used immunoSEQ multiplex PCR; TCRdb keeps in-frame clones, though not all of them. Clone size and the V and J calls come from that table; the DNA yielded D and trimming. The sample holds about 270,000 clones, approximately 86% seen once. The sequencing sample was made of PBMCs or T cells enriched from blood (not recorded which). The TCR originated in a woman aged 18-29 years who had recovered from COVID-19. V usage is TRBV4-1 and J usage is TRBJ2-3; 9 bases align to TRBD2. The CDR3 bases are TGCGCCAGCAGCCAGGCTAGCGGGGAATTTAAGTATTTT. Protein: CASSQASGEFKYF.